The clone carrying this TCR beta chain was detected only a few times. Its antigen is undetermined. This record belongs to a study of beta chain features in type 1 diabetes. The study reverse transcribed the entire isolated RNA, so it sequenced expressed TCRB transcripts. Profiled with immunoSEQ multiplex PCR; TCRdb holds only in-frame clones, not every one. The sample carries about 240,000 clones, about 15% recorded once. Trimming cost V 7 bases and J 2 bases, with 11 bases left between them. Germline V gene data show CDR1 as SGHNT and CDR2 as YYREEE (reference sequence). The CDR3 runs to 13 residues. Naive, central memory, regulatory and stem cell-like memory cells within the CD4+ compartment were sorted using CD45RO/CCR7/CD25/CD127/CD95/CD27. Study-wide points: Fewer junction insertions and more nucleotide deletions appeared in type 1 diabetes patients. High TCR expression in some cells could lead to their over-representation in cDNA sequencing. Shortening that was moderate but significant affected the TCRB CDR3s of Type 1 diabetes patients in all four CD4+ subsets. Naive, central memory and Treg TCRB repertoires appeared more alike in patients than in healthy donors.

The chain uses TRBV5-4 and TRBJ2-3, with D possibly matching TRBD2 (5 bases). The TCR was taken from a man in his thirties or forties with type 1 diabetes. Material for sequencing was naive CD4+ T cells from blood. CDR3 loop: CASGETPTDTQYF. Here the CDR3 DNA reads TGTGCCAGCGGGGAGACCCCCACAGATACGCAGTATTTT.